This T cell receptor (beta chain) derives from a study of blood T cells in healthy people across ages. Findings of the study overall: Fewer expanded clones and more diversity marked long-lived versus aged donors.

Germline values: CDR1 DFQATT, CDR2 SNEGSKA (reference sequence). Trimming removed 5 bases from V and 4 bases from J; junction bases left unmatched: 5. CDR3 size: 13 residues. Isolation recovered at least 6.5 million PBMCs from every sample. The second PCR ran roughly 7 to 12 cycles with a sample-barcoded 5' primer and J-beta primers. Each cDNA molecule received a tag from a template-switch adaptor that had 12 random nucleotides. Each CDR3 protein is one row after TCRdb ran MiXCR on the 5' RACE reads. The sample yields approximately 1.5 million distinct CDR3 sequences, roughly 43% seen once. This clonotype was found a few times. Its target is unknown.

Sequencing was done on a sample of blood. The TCR sequence derives from a woman under 30 in good health. The chain employs TRBV20-1 and TRBJ1-2, with 9 bases lining up with TRBD1. The CDR3 region has the DNA TGCAGTGCTTTAACAGGGGGCGCCTATGGCTACACCTTC. Its protein product is CSALTGGAYGYTF.